This T cell receptor (beta chain) originates from a study of OX40 agonist ivuxolimab in advanced cancers. A note on the overall study: Ivuxolimab was a fully human IgG2 agonistic monoclonal antibody targeting the costimulatory receptor OX40 (CD134). Intravenous ivuxolimab was administered to patients every 2 weeks at six dose levels: 0.01, 0.1, 0.3, 1.5, 3 and 10 mg/kg. Of the approximately 50 dose-escalation patients, hepatocellular carcinoma was present in 19, melanoma in around 15, renal cell carcinoma in 9 and head and neck cancer in 9. The dose-escalation cohort was almost 85% male with a mean age of around 62 years, ranging from roughly 23 to 85. Prior anti-PD-1, anti-PD-L1 or anti-CTLA-4 therapy was permitted, and approximately 40% of dose-escalation patients had received checkpoint inhibitors. Three dose-escalation patients achieved partial responses, one with hepatocellular carcinoma and two with cutaneous melanoma. The purpose of peripheral TCRbeta sequencing was to test whether ivuxolimab changed TCR sequence diversity and led to clonal T-cell expansion. The paper describes the monotherapy dose-escalation part (N ≈ 49 patients) of the phase I trial of ivuxolimab. Broader findings and caveats from the paper: After ivuxolimab, expanded clones were on average more numerous among CD8+ T cells than among CD4+ T cells. Low levels of normalized T-cell clonal expansion were also seen in some patients who did not respond. In partial responders in the 0.1-3.0 mg/kg groups, normalized peripheral clonal expansion was found to be among the lowest, especially among CD8+ T cells. At doses from 0.1 to 3.0 mg/kg, clonal expansion was seen in both CD4+ and CD8+ blood T cells between baseline and week 6. Which antigens the clonally expanded peripheral T cells were specific for was not determined.

At the junction V is shortened by 3 bases and J by 7 bases; bases outside the gene matches: 4. The CDR3 runs 14 residues from the cysteine to the phenylalanine. Just CDR3 DNA is preserved here, 42 bases in frame from base 1. The germline V gene gives CDR1 as SGHAT and CDR2 as FQNNGV. With regard to this clone: Its specific antigen is unknown. The sample holds no much larger clone one base away, and base qualities are not on file.

Genomic DNA was isolated from the sorted cells so that the TCRbeta CDR3 region could be sequenced. TCRbeta CDR3 regions were sequenced using the immunoSEQ Assay. What TCRdb holds here is the immuneACCESS table cut down to in-frame rearrangements. Part of the clones is not present; checked against another copy, under half of the missing clones reflect an unresolved V gene, and the others are unexplained. The sample includes 62,000 or so clones, with approximately 84% observed a single time. The ten largest make up more than 8% of the sample. Patients with autoimmune disease history or receiving systemic immunosuppression were excluded from the trial. Peripheral blood for TCR sequencing was collected from all dose cohorts at baseline, on cycle 4 day 1, and on cycle 7 day 1. Samples came from an open-label, multicenter, first-in-human phase I dose-escalation trial of ivuxolimab. Adults with locally advanced or metastatic melanoma, renal cell, hepatocellular, or head and neck squamous cell carcinoma were enrolled in the trial. Before TCR sequencing, CD4+ and CD8+ T cells were separately sorted from peripheral blood.

Source: CD4+ or CD8+ T cells sorted from blood, taken in a trial of the OX40 agonist ivuxolimab. Rearrangement joined TRBV11-2 to TRBJ2-1, and 9 junctional nucleotides match TRBD2. This TCR was recovered from an adult with an advanced solid tumor such as melanoma, head and neck, liver or kidney cancer. The CDR3 here reads CASSFGTSWNEQFF. In nucleotide form, the sequence is TGTGCCAGCAGCTTCGGGACTAGCTGGAATGAGCAGTTCTTC.